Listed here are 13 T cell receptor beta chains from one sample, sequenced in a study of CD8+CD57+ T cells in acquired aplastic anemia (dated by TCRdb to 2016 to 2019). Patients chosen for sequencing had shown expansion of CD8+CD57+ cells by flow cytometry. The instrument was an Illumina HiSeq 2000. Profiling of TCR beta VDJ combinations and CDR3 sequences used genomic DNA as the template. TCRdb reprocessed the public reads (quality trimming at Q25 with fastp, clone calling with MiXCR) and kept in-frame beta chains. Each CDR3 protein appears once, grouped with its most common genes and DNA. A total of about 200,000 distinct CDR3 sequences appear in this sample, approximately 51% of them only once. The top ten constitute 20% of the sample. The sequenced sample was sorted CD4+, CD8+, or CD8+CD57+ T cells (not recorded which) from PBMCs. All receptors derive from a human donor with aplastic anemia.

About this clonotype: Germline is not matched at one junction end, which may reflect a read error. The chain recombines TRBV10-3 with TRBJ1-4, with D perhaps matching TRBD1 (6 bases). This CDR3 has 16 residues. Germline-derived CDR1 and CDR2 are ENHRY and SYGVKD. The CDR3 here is CAIRPGQSRPNEKLCF. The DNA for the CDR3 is TGTGCCATCAGGCCAGGACAGAGCCGTCCTAATGAAAAACTGTGTTTT.

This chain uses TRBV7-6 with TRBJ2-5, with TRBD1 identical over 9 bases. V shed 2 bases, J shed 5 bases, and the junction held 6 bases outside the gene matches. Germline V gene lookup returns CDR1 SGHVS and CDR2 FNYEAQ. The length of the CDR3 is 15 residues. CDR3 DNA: TGTGCCAGCAGCTTATGGACAGGGGAACGGGAGACCCAGTACTTC. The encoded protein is CASSLWTGERETQYF.

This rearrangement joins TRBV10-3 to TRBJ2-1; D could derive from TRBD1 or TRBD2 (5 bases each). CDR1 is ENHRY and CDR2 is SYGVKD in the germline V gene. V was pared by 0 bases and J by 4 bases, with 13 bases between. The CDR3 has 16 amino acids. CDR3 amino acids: CAISESPRGKYNEQFF. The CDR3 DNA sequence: TGTGCCATCAGTGAGTCTCCGAGGGGAAAATACAATGAGCAGTTCTTC.

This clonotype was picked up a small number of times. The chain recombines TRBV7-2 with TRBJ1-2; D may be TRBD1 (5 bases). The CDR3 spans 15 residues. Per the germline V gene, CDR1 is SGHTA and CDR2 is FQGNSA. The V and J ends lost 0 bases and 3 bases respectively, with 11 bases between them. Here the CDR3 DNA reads TGTGCCAGCAGCTTAGCCACACAGGTCTACTATGGCTACACCTTC. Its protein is CASSLATQVYYGYTF.

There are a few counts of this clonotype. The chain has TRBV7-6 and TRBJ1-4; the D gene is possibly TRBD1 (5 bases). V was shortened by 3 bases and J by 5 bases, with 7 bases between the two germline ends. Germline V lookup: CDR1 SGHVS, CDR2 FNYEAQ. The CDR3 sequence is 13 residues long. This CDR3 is CASSFAGNEKLFF. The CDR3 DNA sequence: TGTGCCAGCAGCTTCGCAGGGAATGAAAAACTGTTTTTT.

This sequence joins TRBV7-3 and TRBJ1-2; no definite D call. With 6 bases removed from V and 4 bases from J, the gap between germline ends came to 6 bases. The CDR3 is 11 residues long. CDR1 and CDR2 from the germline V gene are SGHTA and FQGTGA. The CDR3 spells CASRVGYGYTF. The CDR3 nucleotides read TGTGCCAGCAGGGTGGGCTATGGCTACACCTTC.

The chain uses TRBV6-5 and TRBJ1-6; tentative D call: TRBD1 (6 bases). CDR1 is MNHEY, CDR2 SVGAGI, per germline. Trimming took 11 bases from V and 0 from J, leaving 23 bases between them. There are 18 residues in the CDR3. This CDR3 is CAVSSAGEKGSYNSPLHF. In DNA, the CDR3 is TGTGCCGTCTCCTCGGCAGGGGAAAAGGGCTCCTATAATTCACCCCTCCACTTT.

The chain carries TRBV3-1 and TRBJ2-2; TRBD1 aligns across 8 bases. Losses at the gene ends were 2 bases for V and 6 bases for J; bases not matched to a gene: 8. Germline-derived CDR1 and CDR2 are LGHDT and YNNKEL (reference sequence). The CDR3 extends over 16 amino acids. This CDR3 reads CASSQRTGGKAGELFF. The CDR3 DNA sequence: TGTGCCAGCAGCCAACGAACAGGGGGAAAGGCCGGGGAGCTGTTTTTT.

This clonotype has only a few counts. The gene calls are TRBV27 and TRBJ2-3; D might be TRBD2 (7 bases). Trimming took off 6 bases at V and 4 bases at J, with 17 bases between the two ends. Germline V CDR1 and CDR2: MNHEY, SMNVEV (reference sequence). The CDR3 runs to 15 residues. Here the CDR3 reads CASREGGAEADTQYF. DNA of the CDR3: TGTGCCAGCAGGGAGGGGGGGGCGGAGGCAGATACGCAGTATTTT.

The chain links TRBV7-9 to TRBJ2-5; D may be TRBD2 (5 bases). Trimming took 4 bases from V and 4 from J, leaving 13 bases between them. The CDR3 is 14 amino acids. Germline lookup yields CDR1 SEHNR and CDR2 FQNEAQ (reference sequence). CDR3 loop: CASSSFEGGETQYF. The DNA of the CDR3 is TGTGCCAGCAGCTCCTTCGAGGGCGGAGAGACCCAGTACTTC.

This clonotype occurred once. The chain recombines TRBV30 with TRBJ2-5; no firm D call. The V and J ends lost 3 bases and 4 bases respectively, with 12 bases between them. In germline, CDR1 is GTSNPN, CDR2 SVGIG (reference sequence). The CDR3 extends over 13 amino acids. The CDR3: CAWSVQSGETQYF. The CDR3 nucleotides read TGTGCCTGGAGCGTACAATCGGGAGAGACCCAGTACTTC. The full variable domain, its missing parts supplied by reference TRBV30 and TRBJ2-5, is SQTIHQWPATLVQPVGSPLSLECTVEGTSNPNLYWYRQAAGRGLQLLFYSVGIGQISSEVPQNLSASRPQDRQFILSSKKLLLSDSGFYLCAWSVQSGETQYFGPGTRLLVL.

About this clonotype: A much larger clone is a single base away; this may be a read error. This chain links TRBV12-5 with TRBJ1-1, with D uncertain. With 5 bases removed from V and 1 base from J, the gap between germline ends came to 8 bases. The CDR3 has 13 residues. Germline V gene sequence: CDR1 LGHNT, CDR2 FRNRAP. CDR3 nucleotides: TGTGCTAGTGGTAACCTTGCGAACACTGAAGCTTTCTTT. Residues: CASGNLANTEAFF.

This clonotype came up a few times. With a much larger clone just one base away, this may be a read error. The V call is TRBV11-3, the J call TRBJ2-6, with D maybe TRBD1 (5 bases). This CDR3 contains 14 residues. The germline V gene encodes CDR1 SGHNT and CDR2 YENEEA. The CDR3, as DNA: TGTGCCAGCAGCCCGGCTGCTGGGGCCAACGCCCTGACTTTC. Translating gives CASSPAAGANALTF. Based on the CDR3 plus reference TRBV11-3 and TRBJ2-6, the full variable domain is EAGVVQSPRYKIIEKKQPVAFWCNPISGHNTLYWYLQNLGQGPELLIRYENEEAVDDSQLPKDRFSAERLKGVDSTLKIQPAELGDSAVYLCASSPAAGANALTFGAGSRLTVL.